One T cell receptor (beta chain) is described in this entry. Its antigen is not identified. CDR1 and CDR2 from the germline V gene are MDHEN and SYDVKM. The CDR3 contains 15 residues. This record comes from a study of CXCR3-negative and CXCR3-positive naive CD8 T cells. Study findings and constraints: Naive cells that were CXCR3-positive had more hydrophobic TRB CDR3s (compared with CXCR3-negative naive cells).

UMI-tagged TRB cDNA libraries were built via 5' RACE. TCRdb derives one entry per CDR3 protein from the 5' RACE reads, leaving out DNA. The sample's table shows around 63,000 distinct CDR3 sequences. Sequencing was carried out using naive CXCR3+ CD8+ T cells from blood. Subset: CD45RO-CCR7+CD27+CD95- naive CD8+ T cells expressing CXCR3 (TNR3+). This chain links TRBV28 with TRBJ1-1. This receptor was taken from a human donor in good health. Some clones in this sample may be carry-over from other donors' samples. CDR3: CASSFAGEANTEAFF.